The 17 T cell receptor beta chains below were found in one sample sequenced in a study of OX40 agonist ivuxolimab in advanced cancers. Only in-frame clones appear in the TCRdb table, and some are missing; sequencing was by immunoSEQ multiplex PCR. The sample lists 130,000 or so clones; about nine tenths were seen once. The sample was CD4+ or CD8+ T cells sorted from blood, taken in a trial of the OX40 agonist ivuxolimab. The receptors come from an adult with an advanced solid tumor such as melanoma, head and neck, liver or kidney cancer.

This clone came up once. The chain recombines TRBV27 with TRBJ2-7, with D perhaps TRBD1 (6 bases). Trimming pared 9 bases from V and 0 bases from J, leaving 24 bases between. Germline V gene sequence: CDR1 MNHEY, CDR2 SMNVEV (reference sequence). The CDR3 has 17 amino acids. The CDR3 protein is CASLNGTTRTSSYEQYF. CDR3 coding DNA: TGTGCCAGTTTGAACGGGACAACAAGGACCTCCTCCTACGAGCAGTACTTC.

The rearrangement links TRBV4-2 to TRBJ2-2; D not certain. V lost 0 bases, J lost 6 bases, and 8 bases lay in between. The CDR3 is made up of 14 amino acids. Germline CDR1 and CDR2: LGHNA and YNFKEQ. The CDR3 coding sequence is TGTGCCAGCAGCCAAGACGCTAGTCCCGGGGAGCTGTTTTTT. Amino acid sequence: CASSQDASPGELFF.

The CDR3 spells CASKETGGPRNEQYF. Written as DNA, the CDR3 is TGTGCCAGCAAGGAGACAGGAGGGCCTCGAAACGAGCAGTACTTC. The genes are TRBV6-5 and TRBJ2-7; either TRBD1 or TRBD2 may fit D (6 bases each). CDR3 length equals 15 residues. The V end lost 7 bases, the J end lost 5 bases, and 21 bases lay between the germline ends. The V gene's germline CDR1 is MNHEY and CDR2 SVGAGI.

The rearrangement uses TRBV28 and TRBJ1-2, with 9 bases that match TRBD1. This CDR3 contains 17 residues. V shed 4 bases, J shed 2 bases, and the junction held 11 bases outside the gene matches. CDR1 and CDR2 from the germline V gene are MDHEN and SYDVKM. CDR3 sequence (DNA): TGTGCCAGCAGTTCAGTGGGGGCGGACAGGGGCAACTATGGCTACACCTTC. Its protein is CASSSVGADRGNYGYTF.

CDR3 region: CASSPRGLGELFF. The CDR3 bases are TGTGCCAGCAGCCCCCGTGGACTAGGGGAGCTGTTTTTT. V is TRBV7-2 and J is TRBJ2-2; possibly TRBD2 for D (6 bases). CDR1 and CDR2 from the germline V gene are SGHTA and FQGNSA. The CDR3 is 13 residues long. Trimming stripped 5 bases from V and 8 bases from J, with 12 bases between.

The rearrangement links TRBV6-1 to TRBJ1-1; D ambiguous. CDR1 is MNHNS and CDR2 is SASEGT in the germline V gene. V lost 4 bases and J 1 base, leaving 7 bases between the germline ends. This CDR3 is built from 13 residues. The CDR3 nucleotides are TGTGCCAGCAGTGCTGCCCGGAACACTGAAGCTTTCTTT. Protein: CASSAARNTEAFF.

The chain is built from TRBV6-6 and TRBJ1-1; D is uncertain. The CDR3 runs to 13 residues. The germline V and J ends were trimmed by 5 bases and 1 base, with 8 bases remaining between them. The V gene's germline CDR1 is MNHNY and CDR2 SVGAGI (reference sequence). The CDR3 protein is CASSPRRNTEAFF. CDR3 bases: TGTGCCAGCAGTCCCCGAAGGAACACTGAAGCTTTCTTT.

This rearrangement joins TRBV5-1 to TRBJ2-7; D is unclear. The V gene's germline CDR1 is SGHRS and CDR2 YFSETQ. CDR3 length equals 14 residues. V shed 1 base and J shed 3 bases, with 11 bases lying between them. The CDR3 reads CASSLSWANYEQYF. CDR3 DNA: TGCGCCAGCAGCTTGAGTTGGGCCAACTACGAGCAGTACTTC.

The V and J genes are TRBV4-1 and TRBJ1-3; weak D call: TRBD1 (5 bases). The germline V gene has CDR1 MGHRA and CDR2 YSYEKL. This CDR3 contains 17 residues. Trimming took off 5 bases at V and 0 bases at J, with 17 bases between the two ends. The CDR3 sequence is CASSSGTFSSSGNTIYF. In nucleotides, the CDR3 is TGCGCCAGCAGCTCTGGGACTTTTTCTTCCTCTGGAAACACCATATATTTT.

J is TRBJ1-5 and V is TRBV30, with TRBD1 matching over 8 bases. The CDR3 runs 14 residues. V trimming: 1 base; J trimming: 4 bases; junction bases outside the gene matches: 3. Germline loops: CDR1 GTSNPN, CDR2 SVGIG (reference sequence). In DNA form, the CDR3 reads TGTGCCTGGAGTGGGACAGGGTTAAATCAGCCCCAGCATTTT. Amino acids: CAWSGTGLNQPQHF. Variable domain in full (rest from reference TRBV30 and TRBJ1-5): SQTIHQWPATLVQPVGSPLSLECTVEGTSNPNLYWYRQAAGRGLQLLFYSVGIGQISSEVPQNLSASRPQDRQFILSSKKLLLSDSGFYLCAWSGTGLNQPQHFGDGTRLSIL.

CDR3 nucleotide sequence: TGTGCCAGCAGCCGAACCAGGGCGTGGGACACTGAAGCTTTCTTT. The encoded protein is CASSRTRAWDTEAFF. The rearrangement joins TRBV6-5 to TRBJ1-1, with TRBD1 as a possible D gene (5 bases). Germline V gene data show CDR1 as MNHEY and CDR2 as SVGAGI. Trimming took off 6 bases at V and 3 bases at J, with 17 bases between the two ends. The CDR3 length is 15 residues.

The V gene is TRBV19, the J gene TRBJ1-1; 7 bases line up with TRBD1. Per the germline V gene, CDR1 is LNHDA and CDR2 is SQIVND (reference sequence). V trimming: 5 bases; J trimming: 6 bases; junction bases outside the gene matches: 12. The CDR3 is 15 residues long. The CDR3 DNA reads TGTGCCAGTAGTCGCCCGACAGGGTTATTCGCTGAAGCTTTCTTT. Translated, it gives CASSRPTGLFAEAFF.

A remark on this clone: Germline is not matched at one junction end, which may reflect a read error. J is TRBJ2-5 and V is TRBV7-7, with D hard to call. The J call could be wrong; TRBJ2-7 is a better fit for the DNA end. CDR1 and CDR2 from the germline V gene are SSHAT and FNYEAQ (reference sequence). The CDR3 has 14 residues. The CDR3 sequence is CASSLGGTSYEQYF. The CDR3 DNA is TGTGCTAGCAGCTTAGGCGGTACCTCCTACGAGCAGTACTTC.

The rearrangement uses TRBV7-3 and TRBJ1-5; D possibly corresponds to TRBD1 (5 bases). The ends were cut back, 4 bases at V and 7 bases at J, with 14 bases in the middle. CDR1 and CDR2 (germline): SGHTA, FQGTGA. The CDR3 is 14 residues long. The CDR3 bases are TGTGCCAGCAGCTCGGGACCGCCGGAACAGCCCCAGCATTTT. This encodes CASSSGPPEQPQHF.

The count of this clone is one. CDR3 sequence: CASIRVRDREEQYF. CDR3 sequence (DNA): TGTGCCAGCATCAGAGTCCGGGACAGGGAAGAGCAGTACTTC. This rearrangement joins TRBV2 to TRBJ2-7, with 9 positions matching TRBD1. V gave up 7 bases and J gave up 7 bases; unmatched junction bases: 11. The germline V gene encodes CDR1 SNHLY and CDR2 FYNNEI. The CDR3 spans 14 residues. Full variable domain (remainder filled in from reference TRBV2 and TRBJ2-7): EPEVTQTPSHQVTQMGQEVILRCVPISNHLYFYWYRQILGQKVEFLVSFYNNEISEKSEIFDDQFSVERPDGSNFTLKIRSTKLEDSAMYFCASIRVRDREEQYFGPGTRLTVT.

This chain joins TRBV6-1 and TRBJ1-1; a weak D match, TRBD1 (6 bases). Germline V gives CDR1 MNHNS, CDR2 SASEGT. V lost 3 bases and J 4 bases, leaving 21 bases between the germline ends. CDR3 size: 17 residues. This CDR3 reads CASSETGYGPPATEAFF. CDR3 sequence (DNA): TGTGCCAGCAGTGAGACAGGTTACGGTCCACCGGCCACTGAAGCTTTCTTT.

This clone was picked up a small number of times. The J gene is TRBJ1-5, the V gene TRBV11-2; the D is unclear. V was trimmed by 0 bases and J by 1 base, leaving 7 bases between them. Germline V CDR1 and CDR2: SGHAT, FQNNGV. The CDR3 has 15 residues. This CDR3 reads CASSLDRWSNQPQHF. The CDR3 DNA reads as TGTGCCAGCAGCTTAGACAGGTGGAGCAATCAGCCCCAGCATTTT.